At least ten counts were recorded for the clone carrying this TCR beta chain. The antigen is undetermined. The CDR3 covers 15 residues. The germline V gene encodes CDR1 SGHNT and CDR2 YENEEA. The V and J ends lost 5 bases and 0 bases, in that order; junction bases with no gene match: 6. This entry belongs to a study of CD8+ T cells in alopecia areata. Study summary: Dosing with tofacitinib proceeded for 6 to 18 months, followed by 6 months off drug.

As for treatment: oral pan-JAK inhibitor, 5-10 mg twice daily. The investigators collected lesional scalp punch biopsies and peripheral blood from alopecia areata patients. Study-level findings and limits: It was lesional scalp, especially alopecia totalis/universalis, that showed higher clonality than normal scalp. The study found tofacitinib significantly decreased scalp clonality and expanded CD8+ clones among the top 100.

Following extraction, RNA underwent reverse transcription to cDNA, which served as the sequencing template. Sequencing used immunoSEQ multiplex PCR; TCRdb keeps in-frame clones, though not all of them. The top ten clones hold 16% of a sample with 150,000 to 200,000 clones, about three fifths of them seen once. This clonotype was obtained from a human donor with alopecia areata. The starting material was CD4+ T cells sorted from blood, obtained at week 56, from a patient treated with tofacitinib. The chain has TRBV11-3 and TRBJ1-1, with 7 bases that match TRBD1. CDR3 protein: CASSPRGLMNTEAFF. CDR3 sequence (DNA): TGTGCCAGCAGCCCAAGGGGGCTCATGAACACTGAAGCTTTCTTT.